This TCR beta chain came from a study of blood T cell repertoires in COVID-19 (dated by TCRdb to between 2020 and 2021). Background for the entire study: Samples covering the acute and convalescent phases of COVID-19 were provided by collaborators in the United States, Italy and Spain. The repertoires were released in a freely available public database intended as a resource for research on the immune response to SARS-CoV-2. Deeply sampled blood TCRbeta repertoires from subjects exposed to, actively infected with, or recovered from COVID-19 were included in the dataset. The samples were drawn from two sources: the first 160 participants of the ongoing ImmuneRACE study, and 1,200 or so subjects contributed by 6 global collaborators. Where available, HLA class I and class II types were obtained from metadata supplied by the sample provider rather than from assay-based typing. The sample metadata nearly always contained a de-identified subject ID, COVID-19 status, age in years and sex. The material from the prospective study consisted of cDNA or gDNA derived from T cells, B-cell-depleted T cells, or PBMCs. Paper-wide results and their limitations: How much clinical and demographic metadata was included differed by source and by participant, and the metadata was provided uncurated.

Collaborating institutions collected whole blood in K2EDTA tubes following their own protocols. For TCRbeta analysis, collaborators shipped samples in one of three forms: frozen whole blood, isolated PBMCs, or DNA extracted from either of those sample types. Note on this clone: Its antigen target is currently unknown. Within one base of it there is no much larger clone, and no base qualities were kept.

Deletion took 3 bases off V and 4 bases off J, with a span of 12 bases between the germline ends. The CDR3 measures 14 amino acids from cysteine to phenylalanine. Only the CDR3 portion is preserved as DNA: 42 bases, with reading frame beginning at the first base. CDR1 and CDR2 were assigned from the germline V gene (reference sequence) as MNHNY and SVGAGI. TCRbeta CDR3 regions were amplified from genomic DNA by means of the immunoSEQ Assay, a bias-controlled multiplex PCR. The study's own analysis went as follows. The number of nucleated cells in each sample was estimated from the amplification of reference gene primers within the assay. Sequence reads were collapsed and filtered to measure the absolute abundance of every unique TCRbeta CDR3 rearrangement. For each sample, productive Simpson clonality was calculated as the square root of Simpson's diversity index across productive rearrangements. Drawn from immuneACCESS, this table holds only the in-frame rearrangements with V and J called that TCRdb kept. Clones are partly lost; checked studies trace under half to an unresolved V gene and leave the rest unexplained. From that table come the V and J calls and clone size; the DNA was used to work out D and trimming. The sample records fewer than 110,000 clones, 70% to 90% of which are singletons. The top ten clones comprise 3% to 3.5% of the sample.

The chain links TRBV6-6 with TRBJ1-1, with no confidently assigned D gene. Sequencing was carried out using peripheral blood. The receptor was isolated from a man over 45 in a cohort sampled during active COVID-19. The CDR3 reads as follows: CASSYNGVSTEAFF. The nucleotide sequence is TGTGCCAGCAGTTATAACGGGGTATCCACTGAAGCTTTCTTT.